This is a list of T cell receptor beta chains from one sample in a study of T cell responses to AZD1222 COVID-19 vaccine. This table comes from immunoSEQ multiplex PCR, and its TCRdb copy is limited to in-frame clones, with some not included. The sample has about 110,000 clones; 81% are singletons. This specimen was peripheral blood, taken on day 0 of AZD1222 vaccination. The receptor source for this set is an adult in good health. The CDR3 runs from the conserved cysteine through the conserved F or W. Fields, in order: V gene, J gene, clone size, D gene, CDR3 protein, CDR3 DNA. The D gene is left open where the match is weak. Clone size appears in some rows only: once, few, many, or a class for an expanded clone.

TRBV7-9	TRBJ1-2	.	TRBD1	CASSSGGTGGGYGYTF	TGTGCCAGCAGCTCTGGCGGGACAGGGGGCGGCTATGGCTACACCTTC
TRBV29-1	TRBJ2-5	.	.	CSAPPGAGETQYF	TGCAGCGCTCCGCCGGGAGCTGGGGAGACCCAGTACTTC
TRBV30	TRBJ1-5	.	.	CAWSEQGNQPQHF	TGTGCCTGGAGTGAACAGGGCAATCAGCCCCAGCATTTT
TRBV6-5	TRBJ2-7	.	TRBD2	CASSYGTSGYEQYF	TGTGCCAGCAGTTACGGGACTAGCGGTTACGAGCAGTACTTC
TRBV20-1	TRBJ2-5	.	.	CSASDRQGRETQYF	TGCAGTGCAAGTGACAGGCAAGGACGAGAGACCCAGTACTTC
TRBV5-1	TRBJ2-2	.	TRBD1	CASSRGTANTGELFF	TGCGCCAGCAGCCGTGGGACAGCGAACACCGGGGAGCTGTTTTTT
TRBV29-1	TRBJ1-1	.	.	CSVESWTANGLPEAFF	TGCAGCGTTGAATCCTGGACCGCCAACGGGTTACCTGAAGCTTTCTTT
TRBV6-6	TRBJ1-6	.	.	CASSYGGPGNSPLHF	TGTGCCAGCAGTTACGGGGGTCCGGGGAATTCACCCCTCCACTTT
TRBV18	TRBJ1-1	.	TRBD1	CASSPVTGANTEAFF	TGTGCCAGCTCACCAGTGACAGGGGCGAACACTGAAGCTTTCTTT
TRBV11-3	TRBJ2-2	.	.	CASSFTQGSTGELFF	TGTGCCAGCAGCTTCACACAGGGTTCCACCGGGGAGCTGTTTTTT
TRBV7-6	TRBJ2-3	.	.	CASSLVGAESTDTQYF	TGTGCCAGCAGCTTAGTGGGGGCGGAGAGCACAGATACGCAGTATTTT
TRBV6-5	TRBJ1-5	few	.	CASRYMGNQPQHF	TGTGCCAGCAGATATATGGGCAATCAGCCCCAGCATTTT
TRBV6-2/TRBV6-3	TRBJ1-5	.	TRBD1	CASSRTGEVQPQHF	TGTGCCAGCAGTCGGACAGGGGAAGTTCAGCCCCAGCATTTT
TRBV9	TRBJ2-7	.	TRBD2	CASSRLADSSYEQYF	TGTGCCAGCAGTCGACTAGCGGATAGCTCCTACGAGCAGTACTTC
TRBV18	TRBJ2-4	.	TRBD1	CASSPGTGLAKNIQYF	TGTGCCAGCTCGCCCGGGACAGGGCTAGCCAAAAACATTCAGTACTTC
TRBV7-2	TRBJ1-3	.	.	CASSEPRGSGNTIYF	TGTGCCAGCAGCGAACCCAGGGGAAGTGGAAACACCATATATTTT
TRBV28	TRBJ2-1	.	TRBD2	CASSARAGRNEQFF	TGTGCCAGCAGTGCTCGAGCGGGACGCAATGAGCAGTTCTTC
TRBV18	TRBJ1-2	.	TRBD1	CASWMDRGPYGYTF	TGTGCCAGCTGGATGGACAGGGGACCCTATGGCTACACCTTC
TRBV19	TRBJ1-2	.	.	CASSITPGANYGYTF	TGTGCCAGTAGTATAACCCCTGGCGCTAACTATGGCTACACCTTC
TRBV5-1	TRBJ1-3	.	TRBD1	CASSYSPGTEGNTIYF	TGCGCCAGCAGCTACTCTCCCGGGACAGAAGGAAACACCATATATTTT
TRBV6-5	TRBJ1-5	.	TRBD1	CASKGQANQPQHF	TGTGCCAGCAAGGGACAGGCTAATCAGCCCCAGCATTTT
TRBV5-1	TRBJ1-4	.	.	CASSSQGATNEKLFF	TGCGCCAGCAGCTCCCAGGGAGCAACTAATGAAAAACTGTTTTTT
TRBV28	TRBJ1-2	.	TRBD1	CASSSLGQEPYNYGYTF	TGTGCCAGCAGTTCCCTGGGACAGGAGCCCTATAACTATGGCTACACCTTC
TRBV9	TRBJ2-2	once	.	CASSARRVNTGELFF	TGTGCCAGCAGCGCCCGCAGGGTGAACACCGGGGAGCTGTTTTTT
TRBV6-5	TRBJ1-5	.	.	CASSYSRTASNQPQHF	TGTGCCAGCAGTTACTCTCGGACAGCTTCGAATCAGCCCCAGCATTTT
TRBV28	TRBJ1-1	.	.	CASSLSTNTEAFF	TGTGCCAGCAGTTTAAGCACGAACACTGAAGCTTTCTTT
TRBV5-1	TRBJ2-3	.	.	CASSLSRGGASTDTQYF	TGCGCCAGCAGCTTATCCCGAGGGGGGGCGAGCACAGATACGCAGTATTTT
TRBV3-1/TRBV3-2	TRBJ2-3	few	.	CASSQYNSGGTDTQYF	TGTGCCAGCAGCCAATACAATTCGGGAGGCACAGATACGCAGTATTTT
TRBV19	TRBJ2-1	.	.	CASSRFTLISVNEQFF	TGTGCCAGTAGTAGATTTACACTAATCTCTGTGAATGAGCAGTTCTTC
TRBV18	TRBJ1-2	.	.	CASSPAEGPNSYGYTF	TGTGCCAGCTCACCAGCCGAGGGACCGAATTCTTATGGCTACACCTTC
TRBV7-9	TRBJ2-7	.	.	CASSLGGATYEQYF	TGTGCCAGCAGCTTAGGGGGGGCAACCTACGAGCAGTACTTC
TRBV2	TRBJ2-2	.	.	CASSVRPTGELFF	TGTGCCAGCAGTGTACGCCCCACCGGGGAGCTGTTTTTT
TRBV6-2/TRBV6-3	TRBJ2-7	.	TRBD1	CASSATGTGSYEQYF	TGTGCCAGCAGTGCAACCGGGACAGGTTCCTACGAGCAGTACTTC
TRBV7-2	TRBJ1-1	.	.	CASSLVVLTEAFF	TGTGCCAGCAGCTTAGTAGTCCTCACTGAAGCTTTCTTT
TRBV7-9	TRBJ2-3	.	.	CASSSDYSTDTQYF	TGTGCCAGCAGCTCCGATTATAGCACAGATACGCAGTATTTT
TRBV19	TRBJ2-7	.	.	CASSRAEGSYEQYF	TGTGCCAGTAGTAGGGCGGAGGGCTCCTACGAGCAGTACTTC
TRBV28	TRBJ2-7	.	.	CASSSAGRVNYEQYF	TGTGCCAGCAGCAGTGCCGGAAGGGTCAACTACGAGCAGTACTTC
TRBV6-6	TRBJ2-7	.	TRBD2	CASSLRTSGGSTSSYEQYF	TGTGCCAGCAGCTTGCGGACTAGCGGGGGGTCCACAAGCTCCTACGAGCAGTACTTC
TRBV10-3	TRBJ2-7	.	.	CAISGAGVYEQYF	TGTGCCATTTCGGGGGCGGGAGTATACGAGCAGTACTTC
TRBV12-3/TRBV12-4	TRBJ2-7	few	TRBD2	CASSRTSYEQYF	TGTGCCAGCAGCCGGACTAGCTACGAGCAGTACTTC
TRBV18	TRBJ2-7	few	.	CASSPRTTGTSEQYF	TGTGCCAGCTCACCAAGAACGACGGGCACGAGCGAGCAGTACTTC
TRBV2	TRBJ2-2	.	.	CARGERFGATGELFF	TGTGCCCGGGGAGAACGCTTCGGGGCCACCGGGGAGCTGTTTTTT
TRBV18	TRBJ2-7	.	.	CASSPTGMDGEQYF	TGTGCCAGCTCACCTACAGGGATGGATGGCGAGCAGTACTTC
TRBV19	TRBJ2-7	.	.	CASSRSSTGSYEQYF	TGTGCCAGTAGTCGTTCGTCCACGGGGTCCTACGAGCAGTACTTC
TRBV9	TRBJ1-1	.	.	CASSVGGANTEAFF	TGTGCCAGCAGCGTAGGGGGTGCGAACACTGAAGCTTTCTTT
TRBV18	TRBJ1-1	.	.	CASSPRGGANTEAFF	TGTGCCAGCTCCCCACGGGGGGGGGCGAACACTGAAGCTTTCTTT
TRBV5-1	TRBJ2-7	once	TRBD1	CASSLEQGPSYEQYF	TGCGCCAGCAGCTTGGAACAGGGGCCCTCCTACGAGCAGTACTTC
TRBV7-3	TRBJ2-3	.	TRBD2	CASSPLPSGAPSTDTQYF	TGTGCCAGCAGCCCCCTACCTAGCGGGGCCCCTAGCACAGATACGCAGTATTTT
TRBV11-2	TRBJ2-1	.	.	CASSSLYNEQFF	TGTGCCAGCAGCTCATTATACAATGAGCAGTTCTTC
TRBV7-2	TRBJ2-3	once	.	CASSSKIRGSGSTDTQYF	TGTGCCAGCAGCTCAAAGATACGGGGGAGTGGGTCCACAGATACGCAGTATTTT
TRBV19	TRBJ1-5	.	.	CASSLKNGNTYSNQPQHF	TGTGCCAGTAGCCTTAAGAACGGGAATACTTATAGCAATCAGCCCCAGCATTTT
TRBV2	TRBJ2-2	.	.	CASSAQGSGELFF	TGTGCCAGCAGTGCACAGGGATCCGGGGAGCTGTTTTTT
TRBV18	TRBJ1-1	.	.	CASSLNTGIEAFF	TGTGCCAGCTCACTGAACACTGGCATTGAAGCTTTCTTT
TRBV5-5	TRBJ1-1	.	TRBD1	CAIPRQGGTEAFF	TGTGCCATCCCTAGGCAGGGGGGCACTGAAGCTTTCTTT
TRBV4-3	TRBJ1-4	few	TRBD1	CASSPWDRGAKLFF	TGCGCCAGCAGCCCTTGGGACAGGGGCGCAAAACTGTTTTTT
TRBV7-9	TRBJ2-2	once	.	CASSLVTVTGELFF	TGTGCCAGCAGCTTAGTAACAGTCACCGGGGAGCTGTTTTTT